The 17 T cell receptor beta chains reported below all come from one sample, sequenced in a study of blood T cell repertoires in COVID-19. Sequencing used immunoSEQ multiplex PCR; TCRdb keeps in-frame clones, though not all of them. The sample holds approximately 180,000 clones; roughly 91% are singletons and the top ten take 3.5% to 4.5%. Source material: peripheral blood. These receptor sequences come from a human donor in a cohort sampled during active COVID-19.

The rearrangement uses TRBV29-1 and TRBJ2-5, with D maybe TRBD2 (5 bases). CDR1 and CDR2 (germline): SQVTM, ANQGSEA. The CDR3 totals 12 residues. The V end was cut by 5 bases, the J end by 5 bases, with 12 bases between. The CDR3 is CSVLRGEETQYF. The CDR3 bases are TGCAGCGTTCTTCGGGGAGAGGAGACCCAGTACTTC.

This rearrangement joins TRBV7-2 to TRBJ2-5; TRBD1 agrees at 7 bases. Unmatched junction bases numbered 7, after V lost 5 bases and J lost 7 bases. The CDR3 sequence is 13 residues long. CDR1 and CDR2 from the germline V gene are SGHTA and FQGNSA. The CDR3 is CASSPDRVGTQYF. CDR3 nucleotides: TGTGCCAGCAGCCCCGACAGGGTCGGGACCCAGTACTTC.

This chain joins TRBV4-2 and TRBJ2-7; 7 nucleotides agree with TRBD2. The junction had 10 bases not matched to a gene; V was cut back by 3 bases and J by 2 bases. Germline V gene sequence: CDR1 LGHNA, CDR2 YNFKEQ. The CDR3 loop spans 16 amino acids. CDR3 in amino acids: CASSQVGIREAYEQYF. CDR3 nucleotides: TGTGCCAGCAGCCAGGTTGGGATACGGGAGGCCTACGAGCAGTACTTC.

The chain links TRBV6-5 to TRBJ1-4; D gene uncertain. The CDR3 spans 13 residues. CDR1 is MNHEY and CDR2 is SVGAGI in the germline V gene. Trimming removed 5 bases from V and 8 bases from J, with 12 bases in between. The chain's CDR3 is CASSPAGSEKLFF. In DNA form, the CDR3 reads TGTGCCAGCAGTCCAGCGGGGAGCGAAAAACTGTTTTTT.

In nucleotides, the CDR3 is TGTGCCAGCAGCTCTAGGGCAGGGGTCCCCAAAGAGACCCAGTACTTC. It is translated as CASSSRAGVPKETQYF. The rearrangement joins TRBV7-8 to TRBJ2-5; TRBD1 is a possible D gene (6 bases). V lost 4 bases and J lost 3, with 18 bases in between. Germline V gene sequence: CDR1 SGHVS, CDR2 FQNEAQ. This CDR3 contains 16 residues.

V usage is TRBV6-5 and J usage is TRBJ1-2; D is unclear. The CDR3 extends over 13 amino acids. V dropped 8 bases and J dropped 0 bases, with 10 bases sitting between them. Germline assignment: CDR1 MNHEY and CDR2 SVGAGI. CDR3 sequence: CASRTGTNYGYTF. The CDR3 bases are TGTGCCAGCCGCACCGGGACTAACTATGGCTACACCTTC.

CDR3 bases: TGTGCCAGCAGCTTGAGGGGGGGTTACTACGAGCAGTACTTC. This encodes CASSLRGGYYEQYF. V is TRBV7-8 and J is TRBJ2-7, with D possibly being TRBD2 (7 bases). CDR3 size: 14 residues. Trimming took off 3 bases at V and 3 bases at J, with 12 bases between the two ends. In germline, CDR1 is SGHVS, CDR2 FQNEAQ.

The chain couples TRBV11-2 to TRBJ2-5, with D maybe TRBD1 (6 bases). CDR1 and CDR2 (germline): SGHAT, FQNNGV. Trimming left V 3 bases short and J 4 bases short, with 18 bases between. There are 16 residues in the CDR3. The CDR3 spells CASSFLGSLGAETQYF. CDR3 DNA sequence: TGTGCCAGCAGCTTTCTCGGGTCATTGGGGGCAGAGACCCAGTACTTC. Combining the CDR3 with reference TRBV11-2 and TRBJ2-5 gives the whole variable domain EAGVAQSPRYKIIEKRQSVAFWCNPISGHATLYWYQQILGQGPKLLIQFQNNGVVDDSQLPKDRFSAERLKGVDSTLKIQPAKLEDSAVYLCASSFLGSLGAETQYFGPGTRLLVL.

This clone was observed a handful of times. The chain has TRBV4-1 and TRBJ1-1; TRBD1 aligns across 7 bases. Unmatched junction bases numbered 2, after V lost 0 bases and J lost 4 bases. Looked up from germline, CDR1 is MGHRA and CDR2 is YSYEKL. The CDR3 is 14 amino acids. The CDR3 loop reads CASSQENRGTEAFF. CDR3 coding DNA: TGCGCCAGCAGCCAAGAAAACAGGGGCACTGAAGCTTTCTTT.

V and J are TRBV5-5 and TRBJ1-6, with a possible D match to TRBD1 (6 bases). From germline, CDR1 is SGHKS and CDR2 YYEKEE (reference sequence). Deletions cut 3 bases from V and 7 bases from J, with 14 bases between. The CDR3 sequence is 15 residues long. The CDR3 loop is CASSSTGDANSPLHF. For the CDR3, the DNA is TGTGCCAGCAGCTCGACAGGAGATGCGAATTCACCCCTCCACTTT.

CDR3 sequence: CASSESGGLNYGYTF. CDR3 coding DNA: TGTGCCAGCAGTGAGTCAGGGGGTCTTAACTATGGCTACACCTTC. The rearrangement uses TRBV25-1 and TRBJ1-2; 7 bases fit TRBD1. The ends lost 3 bases at V and 1 base at J; junction bases unmatched: 5. The CDR3 length is 15 residues. Germline loops: CDR1 MGHDK, CDR2 SYGVNS.

The V gene is TRBV1, the J gene TRBJ2-3; the table's D call TRBD2 went unverified against the DNA. TRBV1 is assigned pseudogene status. The CDR3 has 15 amino acids. The CDR3 DNA reads TGCACCAGCAGCCCCCCGGGGGGGAGCACAGATACGCAGTATTTT. Translation: CTSSPPGGSTDTQYF.

This clone was seen only a few times. The chain combines TRBV4-3 with TRBJ1-5; D not resolved. Trimming pared 1 base from V and 4 bases from J, leaving 11 bases between. Germline CDR1 is LGHNA and CDR2 is YSLEER. The CDR3 covers 15 residues. The CDR3 loop is CASSQVYWENQPQHF. The CDR3 DNA sequence: TGCGCCAGCAGCCAAGTGTACTGGGAGAATCAGCCCCAGCATTTT.

The chain recombines TRBV28 with TRBJ2-7, with a possible D match to TRBD1 (6 bases). The CDR3 totals 13 residues. Germline V lookup: CDR1 MDHEN, CDR2 SYDVKM. The V gene lost 4 bases and the J gene lost 2 bases, with 9 bases spanning the gap. Here the CDR3 DNA reads TGTGCCAGCAGTTCTACAGGGCCCTACGAGCAGTACTTC. Encoded protein: CASSSTGPYEQYF.

This rearrangement joins TRBV4-3 to TRBJ2-7; possibly TRBD1 for D (6 bases). V was clipped by 0 bases and J by 3 bases, with 12 bases between them. The CDR3 totals 15 residues. Germline CDR1 LGHNA, CDR2 YSLEER. The CDR3 coding sequence is TGCGCCAGCAGCCAAGAAACCGGGACAAACTACGAGCAGTACTTC. Translating it yields CASSQETGTNYEQYF.

This clone came up once. The chain links TRBV12-3 or TRBV12-4 to TRBJ1-2; D is unclear. V was clipped by 4 bases and J by 4 bases, with 10 bases between them. CDR3 length: 13 amino acids. CDR3 protein: CASSYENLYGYTF. For the CDR3, the DNA is TGTGCCAGCAGTTATGAGAATCTCTATGGCTACACCTTC.

The chain couples TRBV5-1 to TRBJ2-3, with 7 bases that match TRBD1. CDR1 is SGHRS, CDR2 YFSETQ, per germline. This CDR3 region has 17 residues. The trim removed 0 bases at V and 2 bases at J, leaving 9 bases unmatched. CDR3 bases: TGCGCCAGCAGCTTGGGATTCCGGGACAGAGACACAGATACGCAGTATTTT. Its translation is CASSLGFRDRDTDTQYF.